Each of the 7 T cell receptor beta chains below was sequenced from the same sample in a study of OX40 agonist ivuxolimab in advanced cancers. The assay was immunoSEQ multiplex PCR, and TCRdb's table has in-frame clones only and misses some. The table lists 83,000 or so clones, approximately 84% of them singletons. This specimen consisted of CD4+ or CD8+ T cells sorted from blood, obtained in a trial of the OX40 agonist ivuxolimab. Source of these receptors: an adult with an advanced solid tumor such as melanoma, head and neck, liver or kidney cancer.

V gene TRBV2 combines with J gene TRBJ1-2; 7 nucleotides line up with TRBD1. Germline assignment: CDR1 SNHLY and CDR2 FYNNEI. With V trimmed by 5 bases and J by 5 bases, 11 bases remained unmatched. The CDR3 sequence is 15 residues long. DNA of the CDR3: TGTGCCAGCAGTCGGAGCCGGGACAGAATGTATGGCTACACCTTC. It translates to CASSRSRDRMYGYTF.

This sequence joins TRBV6-5 and TRBJ1-6; D ambiguous. The ends were cut back, 7 bases at V and 0 bases at J, with 7 bases in the middle. From germline, CDR1 is MNHEY and CDR2 SVGAGI. The CDR3 loop spans 14 amino acids. The CDR3 spells CASTARSYNSPLHF. CDR3 DNA sequence: TGTGCCAGCACGGCTCGCTCCTATAATTCACCCCTCCACTTT.

The chain carries TRBV6-1 and TRBJ1-2, with D unclear. Germline lookup yields CDR1 MNHNS and CDR2 SASEGT. The CDR3 is made up of 15 amino acids. The germline V and J ends were trimmed by 0 bases and 0 bases, with 8 bases remaining between them. This chain's CDR3 is CASSEAYIANYGYTF. The DNA for the CDR3 is TGTGCCAGCAGTGAAGCGTACATAGCTAACTATGGCTACACCTTC.

J is TRBJ1-1 and V is TRBV19; TRBD1 agrees at 9 bases. Germline assignment: CDR1 LNHDA and CDR2 SQIVND (reference sequence). V lost 7 bases to trimming and J lost 0 bases; unmatched junction nucleotides: 9. The CDR3 runs to 16 residues. CDR3 sequence reads: CASTPQQGAMNTEAFF. CDR3 in DNA: TGTGCCAGTACCCCTCAACAGGGGGCAATGAACACTGAAGCTTTCTTT. Variable domain in full (rest from reference TRBV19 and TRBJ1-1): DGGITQSPKYLFRKEGQNVTLSCEQNLNHDAMYWYRQDPGQGLRLIYYSQIVNDFQKGDIAEGYSVSREKKESFPLTVTSAQKNPTAFYLCASTPQQGAMNTEAFFGQGTRLTVV.

V gene TRBV21-1 combines with J gene TRBJ2-7; TRBD1, the table's D call, was not compared with the DNA. TRBV21-1 is a pseudogene. This CDR3 is built from 16 residues. CDR3 region: CASSKAAGQGGYEQYF. The CDR3 bases are TGTGCCAGCAGCAAAGCGGCCGGACAGGGTGGGTACGAGCAGTACTTC.

The chain joins TRBV7-6 to TRBJ1-3, with D possibly matching TRBD1 (5 bases). Trimming took 5 bases from V and 1 from J, leaving 24 bases between them. The V gene's germline CDR1 is SGHVS and CDR2 FNYEAQ. The CDR3 has 19 residues. As DNA, the CDR3 is TGTGCCAGCAGCCGCGCGGCGAGGAGGGGAAGCGGTTCTGGAAACACCATATATTTT. This gives the protein CASSRAARRGSGSGNTIYF.

This chain uses TRBV5-6 with TRBJ2-2; maybe TRBD2 (6 bases). Germline V gives CDR1 SGHDT, CDR2 YYEEEE. This CDR3 has 17 residues. V was clipped by 7 bases and J by 7 bases, with 26 bases between them. CDR3 loop: CASALGMGLSLNGELFF. For the CDR3, the DNA is TGTGCCAGCGCCCTAGGTATGGGACTTTCCCTTAACGGGGAGCTGTTTTTT.